This T cell receptor beta chain is drawn from a study of cytomegalovirus exposure and HLA in healthy donors. Looking at the study overall: A previous analysis identified 100 million to 120 million unique TCR beta sequences derived from roughly 180 million T cells.

Researchers ran the PCR with 60 Vbeta and 13 Jbeta primers. The method was immunoSEQ multiplex PCR; TCRdb's version includes in-frame clones alone and lacks a portion of them. In the table there are 65,000 to 95,000 clones, about 75% of which are singletons. Trimming shortened V by 6 bases and J by 3 bases, and 11 bases separated the two germline ends. This CDR3 spans 13 amino acids. Germline loops: CDR1 WNHNN, CDR2 SYGVQD (reference sequence). This TCR came from an older man in good health and CMV-seronegative. This chain connects TRBV10-1 to TRBJ1-2; D is undetermined. Source material: PBMCs. The CDR3 sequence: CASSLDPDYGYTF. CDR3 nucleotides: TGCGCCAGCAGCCTAGATCCGGACTATGGCTACACCTTC.